This TCR beta chain was captured by sequencing in a study of cytomegalovirus exposure and HLA in healthy donors. 60 Vbeta and 13 Jbeta primers were used in PCR. Original methodology: In a later analysis, 80 million or so unique TCR beta chains included roughly 11 million shared by two or more donors. Sequencing used immunoSEQ multiplex PCR; TCRdb keeps in-frame clones, though not all of them. V and J calls plus clone size are reproduced from that table; the DNA served to infer D and trimming. The listing contains some 140,000 clones. The TCR was taken from a woman in her sixties or seventies in good health and CMV-seronegative. The sequenced sample was PBMCs.

CDR3 DNA sequence: TGTGCCAGCAGTCTAGCTCCCCAAGAGACCCAGTACTTC. Protein product: CASSLAPQETQYF. This chain joins TRBV14 and TRBJ2-5; D is possibly TRBD2 (5 bases). CDR1 SGHDN and CDR2 FVKESK come from the germline V gene. V was trimmed by 6 bases and J by 1 base, leaving 9 bases between them. This CDR3 contains 13 residues.